The rows below give T cell receptor beta chains drawn from one sample of a study of blood T cell repertoires in COVID-19. TCRdb's table, derived via immunoSEQ multiplex PCR, lists solely in-frame clones and lacks some. The repertoire holds approximately 65,000 clones, with 86% as singletons. Sequencing was carried out using peripheral blood. These TCRs come from a man aged 50-60 years with acute or convalescent COVID-19. Both conserved end residues are part of each CDR3. The D gene is left open where the match is weak.

d_gene: .
j_gene: TRBJ2-5
v_gene: TRBV5-1
CDR3nt: TGCGCCAGCAGCTTAGAGCGGGCACAAGAGACCCAGTACTTC
CDR3aa: CASSLERAQETQYF

d_gene: TRBD1
j_gene: TRBJ1-2
v_gene: TRBV6-5
CDR3nt: TGTGCCAGCAGTAGACAGGGGGCAGGGTATGGCTACACCTTC
CDR3aa: CASSRQGAGYGYTF

d_gene: .
j_gene: TRBJ1-3
v_gene: TRBV11-2
CDR3nt: TGTGCCAGCAGCTTTACCCGGACCATATATTTT
CDR3aa: CASSFTRTIYF

d_gene: .
j_gene: TRBJ2-4
v_gene: TRBV14
CDR3nt: TGTGCCAGCAGCCAAGCCTCGGTGGCCAAAAACATTCAGTACTTC
CDR3aa: CASSQASVAKNIQYF

d_gene: .
j_gene: TRBJ2-7
v_gene: TRBV6-6
CDR3nt: TGTGCCGCTCTTAGTTTTGGGGGGGCCCACGAGCAGTACTTC
CDR3aa: CAALSFGGAHEQYF

d_gene: TRBD2
j_gene: TRBJ2-1
v_gene: TRBV19
CDR3nt: TGTGCCAGTACGAGTCACGCGGGGGCCTACAATGAGCAGTTCTTC
CDR3aa: CASTSHAGAYNEQFF

d_gene: .
j_gene: TRBJ2-1
v_gene: TRBV15
CDR3nt: TGTGCCACCAGCAAACAGGGCAATGAGCAGTTCTTC
CDR3aa: CATSKQGNEQFF

d_gene: .
j_gene: TRBJ2-1
v_gene: TRBV28
CDR3nt: TGTGCCAGCAGTCTACAGCGGAGCTCCTACAATGAGCAGTTCTTC
CDR3aa: CASSLQRSSYNEQFF

d_gene: TRBD1
j_gene: TRBJ1-1
v_gene: TRBV6-5
CDR3nt: TGTGCCAGCAGTTACTCACAGGGGGCGGACACTGAAGCTTTCTTT
CDR3aa: CASSYSQGADTEAFF

d_gene: TRBD1
j_gene: TRBJ2-1
v_gene: TRBV6-6
CDR3nt: TGTGCCAGCAGTCGAAAGGGACAGGGGAGCTACTACAATGAGCAGTTCTTC
CDR3aa: CASSRKGQGSYYNEQFF

d_gene: TRBD1
j_gene: TRBJ1-2
v_gene: TRBV6-5
CDR3nt: TGTGCCAGCACCGGGACAGGGGGCGGCTACACCTTC
CDR3aa: CASTGTGGGYTF

d_gene: TRBD1
j_gene: TRBJ2-7
v_gene: TRBV7-8
CDR3nt: TGTGCCAGCAGCTTCCTATTCTCCGGGACAGGGGGCTACGAGCAGTACTTC
CDR3aa: CASSFLFSGTGGYEQYF

d_gene: .
j_gene: TRBJ2-2
v_gene: TRBV20-1
CDR3nt: TGCAGTGCTAGTGGGGGAGACGACACCGGGGAGCTGTTTTTT
CDR3aa: CSASGGDDTGELFF

d_gene: .
j_gene: TRBJ2-7
v_gene: TRBV15
CDR3nt: TGTGCCACCAGCAGAGATCAGGGGAAAACAAAAACCCGTGCCGAGCAGTACTTC
CDR3aa: CATSRDQGKTKTRAEQYF

d_gene: .
j_gene: TRBJ1-3
v_gene: TRBV19
CDR3nt: TGTGCCAGTAGTATCGGGGATAGAGACACCATATATTTT
CDR3aa: CASSIGDRDTIYF